This TCR beta chain was profiled in a study of blood T cells in healthy people across ages. A second PCR, run for roughly 7 to 11 cycles, used a sample-barcoded 5' primer plus a J-beta primer mix. MiXCR, applied by TCRdb to the 5' RACE reads, yields one record per CDR3 protein. The sample holds about 900,000 distinct CDR3 sequences, approximately 49% seen once. Whole-study results and caveats: Estimated diversity that came from one million T cells was considered an underestimate. Among T cells, TCR beta diversity per million cells dropped roughly linearly as age rose.

This clonotype turned up a few times. Antigen: not known. Trimming left V 0 bases short and J 0 bases short, with 15 bases between. CDR1 and CDR2 from the germline V gene are LGHNA and YSLEER. This CDR3 is 17 amino acids long. This receptor was identified in a man aged 30 to 45 in good health. Sequenced input: blood. This chain uses TRBV4-3 with TRBJ2-7; tentatively, D is TRBD1 or TRBD2 (7 bases each). For the CDR3, the DNA is TGCGCCAGCAGCCAAGAGGGAGGGGGCCTTAGCTCCTACGAGCAGTACTTC. Its protein is CASSQEGGGLSSYEQYF.